The clone carrying this TCR beta chain was seen repeatedly, ten times or more. Its antigen is undetermined. V was trimmed by 7 bases and J by 6 bases, leaving 10 bases between them. The germline CDR1 and CDR2 sequences are MDHEN and SYDVKM. This CDR3 spans 12 amino acids. This sample stems from a study of T cells in Graves' hyperthyroidism and ophthalmopathy. Overall study results and limits: Most clonotypes expanded in thyroid above 0.001 were likewise present in blood.

Disease duration under 2 months; hyperthyroidism patients were aged 18 to 65. For the diagnoses, clinical symptoms, serum thyroxine and TRAb, thyroid ultrasound and orbital computed tomography were used. The source of the PBMCs was more than 9.5 ml of fresh peripheral blood. Amplification of TCR beta CDR3 regions used RNA as the template. HTBI primers drove first-round RT-PCR of the TCR CDR3. Each CDR3 protein is one row after TCRdb ran MiXCR on the multiplex PCR reads. This table has roughly 380,000 distinct CDR3 sequences, approximately 13% appearing once. Material: blood. This sequence originates from a woman aged 55 to 70 with Graves' hyperthyroidism. The chain is built from TRBV28 and TRBJ2-1; D is uncertain. The CDR3 DNA follows: TGTGCCAGCATCGGGCAAGGCAATGAGCAGTTCTTC. Its translation is CASIGQGNEQFF.